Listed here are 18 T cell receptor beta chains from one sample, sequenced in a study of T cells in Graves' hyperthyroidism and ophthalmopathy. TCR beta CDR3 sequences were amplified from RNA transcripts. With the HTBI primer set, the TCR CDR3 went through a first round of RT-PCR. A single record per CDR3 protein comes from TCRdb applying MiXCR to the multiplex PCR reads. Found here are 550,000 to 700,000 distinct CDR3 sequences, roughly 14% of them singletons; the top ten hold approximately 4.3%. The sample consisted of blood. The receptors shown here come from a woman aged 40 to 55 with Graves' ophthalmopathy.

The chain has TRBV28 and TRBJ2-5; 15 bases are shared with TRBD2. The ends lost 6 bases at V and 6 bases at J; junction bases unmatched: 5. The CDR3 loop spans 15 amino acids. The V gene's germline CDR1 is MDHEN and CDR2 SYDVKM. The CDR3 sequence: CASSPGTSGRQTQYF. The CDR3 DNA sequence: TGTGCCAGCAGCCCCGGGACTAGCGGGAGGCAGACCCAGTACTTC.

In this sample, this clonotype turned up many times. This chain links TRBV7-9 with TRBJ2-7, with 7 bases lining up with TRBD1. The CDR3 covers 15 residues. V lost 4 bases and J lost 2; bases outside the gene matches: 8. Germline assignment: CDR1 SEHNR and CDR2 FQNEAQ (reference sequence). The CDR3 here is CASSSLGTAAYEQYF. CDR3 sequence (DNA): TGTGCCAGCAGCTCCCTCGGGACAGCAGCCTACGAGCAGTACTTC.

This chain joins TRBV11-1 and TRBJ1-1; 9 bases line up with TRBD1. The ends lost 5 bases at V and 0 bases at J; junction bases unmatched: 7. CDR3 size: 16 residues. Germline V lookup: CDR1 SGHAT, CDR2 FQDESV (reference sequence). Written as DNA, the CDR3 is TGTGCCAGCAGCCCGCCCCGGACAGGGGTGAACACTGAAGCTTTCTTT. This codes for CASSPPRTGVNTEAFF.

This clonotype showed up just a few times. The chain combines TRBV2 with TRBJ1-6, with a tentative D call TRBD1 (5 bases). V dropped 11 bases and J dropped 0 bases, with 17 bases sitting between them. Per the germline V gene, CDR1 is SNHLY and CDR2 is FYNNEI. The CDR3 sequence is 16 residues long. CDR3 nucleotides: TGTGCCTGTATACCTGGACAAGCCTCCTATAATTCACCCCTCCACTTT. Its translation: CACIPGQASYNSPLHF.

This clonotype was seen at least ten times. For the CDR3, the DNA is TGTGCCAGCAGTTTAATAAACGGATTCTCCTACGAGCAGTACTTC. It encodes CASSLINGFSYEQYF. The chain combines TRBV12-3 or TRBV12-4 with TRBJ2-7; unclear D gene. Trimming took off 2 bases at V and 0 bases at J, with 11 bases between the two ends. The CDR3 sequence is 15 residues long.

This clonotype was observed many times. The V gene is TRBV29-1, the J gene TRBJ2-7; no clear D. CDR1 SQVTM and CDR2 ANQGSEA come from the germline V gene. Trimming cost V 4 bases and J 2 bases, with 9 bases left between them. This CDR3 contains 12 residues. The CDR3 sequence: CSVGVQTYEQYF. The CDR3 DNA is TGCAGCGTTGGGGTTCAGACCTACGAGCAGTACTTC.

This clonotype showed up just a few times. The CDR3 reads CASSVSGRTDEQYF. The DNA of the CDR3 is TGTGCCAGCAGCGTTAGCGGGAGGACCGACGAGCAGTACTTC. V and J are TRBV9 and TRBJ2-7; TRBD2 aligns across 10 bases. Germline V gene lookup returns CDR1 SGDLS and CDR2 YYNGEE. Trimming removed 2 bases from V and 5 bases from J; junction bases left unmatched: 4. CDR3 length: 14 amino acids.

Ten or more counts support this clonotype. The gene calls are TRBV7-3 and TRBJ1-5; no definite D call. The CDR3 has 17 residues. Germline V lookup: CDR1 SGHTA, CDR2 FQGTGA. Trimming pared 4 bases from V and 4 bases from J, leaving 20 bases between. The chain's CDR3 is CASSSPTKSIGNQPQHF. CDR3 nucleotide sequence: TGTGCCAGCAGCTCCCCCACGAAGAGTATAGGTAATCAGCCCCAGCATTTT.

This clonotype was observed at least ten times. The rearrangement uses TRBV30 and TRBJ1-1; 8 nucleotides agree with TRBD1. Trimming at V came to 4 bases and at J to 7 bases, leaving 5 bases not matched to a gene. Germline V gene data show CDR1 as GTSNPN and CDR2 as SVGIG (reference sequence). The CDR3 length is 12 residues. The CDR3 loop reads CAWTRGQVEAFF. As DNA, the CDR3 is TGTGCCTGGACCAGGGGGCAGGTTGAAGCTTTCTTT.

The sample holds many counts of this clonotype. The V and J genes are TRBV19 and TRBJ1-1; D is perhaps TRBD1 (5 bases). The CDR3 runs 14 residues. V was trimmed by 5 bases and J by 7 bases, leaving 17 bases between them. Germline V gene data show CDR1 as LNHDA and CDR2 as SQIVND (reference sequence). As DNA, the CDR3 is TGTGCCAGTAGTCGTCGGGGGGAATTTAGTGAAGCTTTCTTT. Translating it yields CASSRRGEFSEAFF.

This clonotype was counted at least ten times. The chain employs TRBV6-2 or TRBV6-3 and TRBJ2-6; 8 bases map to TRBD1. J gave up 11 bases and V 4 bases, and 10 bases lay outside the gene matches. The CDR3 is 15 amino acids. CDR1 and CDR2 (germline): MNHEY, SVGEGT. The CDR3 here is CASSLSGQVSYVLTF. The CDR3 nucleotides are TGTGCCAGCAGTTTGTCGGGACAGGTTTCGTACGTCCTGACTTTC.

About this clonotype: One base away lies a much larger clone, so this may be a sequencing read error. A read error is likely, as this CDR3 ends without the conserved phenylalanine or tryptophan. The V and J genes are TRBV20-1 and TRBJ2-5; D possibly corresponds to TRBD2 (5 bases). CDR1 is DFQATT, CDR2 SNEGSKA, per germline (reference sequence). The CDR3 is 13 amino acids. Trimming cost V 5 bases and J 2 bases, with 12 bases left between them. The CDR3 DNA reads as TGCAGTGCTGCCCCGGGAATACAAGAGACCCAGTACTAC. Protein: CSAAPGIQETQYY.

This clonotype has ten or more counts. The CDR3: CASSWTSGSSYEQYF. Written as DNA, the CDR3 is TGTGCCAGCAGTTGGACTAGCGGTAGCTCCTACGAGCAGTACTTC. J is TRBJ2-7 and V is TRBV6-5; 10 bases fit TRBD2. From germline, CDR1 is MNHEY and CDR2 SVGAGI. V was pared by 4 bases and J by 0 bases, with 3 bases of the junction left unmatched. The CDR3 consists of 15 residues.

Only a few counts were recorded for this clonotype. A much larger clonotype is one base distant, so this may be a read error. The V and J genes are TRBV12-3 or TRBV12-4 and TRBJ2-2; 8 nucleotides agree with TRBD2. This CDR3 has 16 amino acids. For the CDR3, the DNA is TGTGCCAGCAGTTTAGGGGCTGCGGGGGGAACCGGGGAGCTGGTTTTT. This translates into CASSLGAAGGTGELVF.

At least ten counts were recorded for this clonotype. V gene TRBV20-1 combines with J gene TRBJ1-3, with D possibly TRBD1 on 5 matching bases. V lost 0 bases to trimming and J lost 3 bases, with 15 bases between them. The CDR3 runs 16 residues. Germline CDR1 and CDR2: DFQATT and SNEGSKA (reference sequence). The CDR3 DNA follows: TGCAGTGCTAGAGATATAAGGGCAGGGCTTGGAAACACCATATATTTT. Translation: CSARDIRAGLGNTIYF.

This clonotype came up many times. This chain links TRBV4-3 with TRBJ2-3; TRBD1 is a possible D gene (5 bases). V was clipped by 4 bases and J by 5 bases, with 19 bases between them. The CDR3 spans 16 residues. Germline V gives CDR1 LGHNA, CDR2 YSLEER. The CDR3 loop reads CASSPRWQSRGDTQYF. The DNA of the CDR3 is TGCGCCAGCAGCCCTCGTTGGCAGTCAAGGGGAGATACGCAGTATTTT.

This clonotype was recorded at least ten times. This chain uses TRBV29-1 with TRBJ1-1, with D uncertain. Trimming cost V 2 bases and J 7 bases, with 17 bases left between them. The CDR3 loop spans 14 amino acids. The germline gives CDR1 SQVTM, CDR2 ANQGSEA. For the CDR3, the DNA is TGCAGCGTTGAAATGATGGGTGGGTATCGTGAAGCTTTCTTT. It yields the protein CSVEMMGGYREAFF.

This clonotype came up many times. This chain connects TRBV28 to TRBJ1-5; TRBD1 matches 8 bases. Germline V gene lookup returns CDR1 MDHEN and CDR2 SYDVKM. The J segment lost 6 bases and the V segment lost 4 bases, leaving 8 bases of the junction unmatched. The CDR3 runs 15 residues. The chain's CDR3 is CASSWETGGGQPQHF. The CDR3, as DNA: TGTGCCAGCAGTTGGGAAACAGGGGGGGGTCAGCCCCAGCATTTT.